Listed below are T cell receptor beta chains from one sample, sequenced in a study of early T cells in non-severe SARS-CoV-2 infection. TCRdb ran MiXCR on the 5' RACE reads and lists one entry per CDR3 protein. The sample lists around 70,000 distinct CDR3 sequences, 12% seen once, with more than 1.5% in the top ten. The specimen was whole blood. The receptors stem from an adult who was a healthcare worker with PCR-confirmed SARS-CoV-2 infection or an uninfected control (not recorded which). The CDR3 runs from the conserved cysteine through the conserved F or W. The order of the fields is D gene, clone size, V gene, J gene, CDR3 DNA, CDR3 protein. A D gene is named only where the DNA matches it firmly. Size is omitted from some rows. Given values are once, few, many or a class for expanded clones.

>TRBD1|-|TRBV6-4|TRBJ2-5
TGTGCCAGCAGTGACGTACCAGGGGGCCAAGAGACCCAGTACTTC
CASSDVPGGQETQYF
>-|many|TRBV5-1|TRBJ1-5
TGCGCCAGCAGCATGCTTATGGGACAGCCCCAGCATTTT
CASSMLMGQPQHF
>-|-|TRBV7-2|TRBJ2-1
TGTGCCAGCAGCCGGGAGTTCTTC
CASSREFF
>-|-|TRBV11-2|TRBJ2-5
TGTGCCAGCAGCTCCTCTGGCGGGGGCTACCAAGAGACCCAGTACTTC
CASSSSGGGYQETQYF
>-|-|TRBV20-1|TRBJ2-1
TGCAGTGCTAAAGCAGGGGAGAGCTCCTACAATGAGCAGTTCTTC
CSAKAGESSYNEQFF
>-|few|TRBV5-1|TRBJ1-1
TGCGCCAGCAGCTTGGTGGCAATTTCCATGAACACTGAAGCTTTCTTT
CASSLVAISMNTEAFF
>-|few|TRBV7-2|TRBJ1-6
TGTGCCAGCAGCGGAGTTAAGTGGGGGTTCTCTGGTTCACCCCTCCACTTT
CASSGVKWGFSGSPLHF
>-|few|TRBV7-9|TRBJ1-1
TGTGCCAGCAGCTTAGCGGGGGGAGGCGCGAGCACTGAAGCTTTCTTT
CASSLAGGGASTEAFF
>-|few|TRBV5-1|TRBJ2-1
TGCGCCAGCAGCAAGATCCCGGATGAGCAGTTCTTC
CASSKIPDEQFF
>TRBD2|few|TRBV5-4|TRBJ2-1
TGTGCCAGCAGCTTCGGACTAGCGGGGGGAGTCTCCTACAATGAGCAGTTCTTC
CASSFGLAGGVSYNEQFF
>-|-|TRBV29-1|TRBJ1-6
TGCAGCGTTGCTACGGGACATCTTAATTCACCCCTCCACTTT
CSVATGHLNSPLHF
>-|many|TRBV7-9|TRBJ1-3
TGTGCCAGCAGCTTGAGCACCAAACGCTCTGGAAACACCATATATTTT
CASSLSTKRSGNTIYF
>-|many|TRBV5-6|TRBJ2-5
TGTGCCAGCAGCTTTGCCAGGGTCCAAGAGACCCAGTACTTC
CASSFARVQETQYF
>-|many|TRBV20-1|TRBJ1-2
TGCAGTGCTATCTGGGGAGGCCAGGCCACCTTC
CSAIWGGQATF
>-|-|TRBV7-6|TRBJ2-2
TGTGCCAGCAGCCCCCACGCGAACAGGTCAACCGGGGAGCTGTTTTTT
CASSPHANRSTGELFF
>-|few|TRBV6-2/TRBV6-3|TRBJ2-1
TGTGCCAGCAGTAGTGCAGGGATTAATGAGCAGTTCTTC
CASSSAGINEQFF
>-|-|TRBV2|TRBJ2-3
TGTGCCAGTGGGGTTGGCACGTTCACAGATACGCAGTATTTT
CASGVGTFTDTQYF
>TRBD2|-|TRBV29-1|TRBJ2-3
TGCAGCGCGATGAAAGCGGGGGGCCCAGATACGCAGTATTTT
CSAMKAGGPDTQYF
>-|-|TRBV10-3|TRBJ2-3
TGTGCCATCAGGGACCAAGGGGGAACCACAGATACGCAGTATTTT
CAIRDQGGTTDTQYF
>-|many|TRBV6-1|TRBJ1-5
TGTGCCAGCAGTGAACGGTGGCACCTTAGCAATCAGCCCCAGCATTTT
CASSERWHLSNQPQHF
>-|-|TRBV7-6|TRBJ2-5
TGTGCCAGCAGCAACCCTCTAGCGAGAGGGGAGACCCAGTACTTC
CASSNPLARGETQYF
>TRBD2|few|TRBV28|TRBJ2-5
TGTGCCAGCAGTAACCCAATTAGAGGCCTGTGGGCGGGGGGTCAAGAGACCCAGTACTTC
CASSNPIRGLWAGGQETQYF
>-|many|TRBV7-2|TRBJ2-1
TGTGCCAGCAGCCCCCGGCAAGGTGGGGCCTACCGCAATGAGCAGTTCTTC
CASSPRQGGAYRNEQFF
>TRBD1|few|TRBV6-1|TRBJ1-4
TGTGCCTCACTGAAGGCAGGGGGTAATGAAAAACTGTTTTTT
CASLKAGGNEKLFF